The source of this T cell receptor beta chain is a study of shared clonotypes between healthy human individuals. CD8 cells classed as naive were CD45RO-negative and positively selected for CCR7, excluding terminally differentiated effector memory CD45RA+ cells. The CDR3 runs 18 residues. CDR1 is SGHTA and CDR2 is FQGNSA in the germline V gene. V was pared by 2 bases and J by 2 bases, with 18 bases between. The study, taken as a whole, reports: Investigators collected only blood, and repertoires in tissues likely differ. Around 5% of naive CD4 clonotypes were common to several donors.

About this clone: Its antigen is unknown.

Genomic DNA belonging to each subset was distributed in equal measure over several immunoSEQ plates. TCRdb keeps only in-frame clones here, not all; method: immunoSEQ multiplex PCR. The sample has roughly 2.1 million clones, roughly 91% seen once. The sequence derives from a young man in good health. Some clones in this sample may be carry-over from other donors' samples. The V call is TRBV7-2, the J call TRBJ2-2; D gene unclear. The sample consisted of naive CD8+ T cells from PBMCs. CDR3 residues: CASSLMSIYYTNTGELFF. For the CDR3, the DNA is TGTGCCAGCAGCTTAATGTCCATCTACTATACTAACACCGGGGAGCTGTTTTTT.